This passage covers 13 T cell receptor beta chains from one sample sequenced in a study of blood T cells in healthy people across ages. Primed by a sample-barcoded 5' primer and a J-beta primer mix, a second PCR proceeded for about 6 to 12 cycles. MiXCR, applied by TCRdb to the 5' RACE reads, yields one record per CDR3 protein. The profile shows some 900,000 distinct CDR3 sequences, around 49% of them singletons. Sequenced: blood. All receptors derive from a man aged 25-45 years in good health.

The rearrangement joins TRBV9 to TRBJ2-1; D may be TRBD1 or TRBD2 (6 bases each). This CDR3 contains 15 residues. V dropped 7 bases and J dropped 1 base, with 15 bases sitting between them. CDR1 SGDLS and CDR2 YYNGEE come from the germline V gene. CDR3 loop: CASAGGPESYNEQFF. CDR3 bases: TGTGCCAGCGCCGGGGGCCCGGAGTCCTACAATGAGCAGTTCTTC.

The chain carries TRBV4-3 and TRBJ2-5; 8 nucleotides match TRBD1. The CDR3 runs 15 residues. CDR1 is LGHNA and CDR2 is YSLEER in the germline V gene. J lost 5 bases, V lost 4 bases, and 9 bases had no gene match. For the CDR3, the DNA is TGCGCCAGCAGCCGGGAGGACAGGGAACACGAGACCCAGTACTTC. Translating gives CASSREDREHETQYF.

This clonotype was observed a few times. The chain is built from TRBV28 and TRBJ2-1, with D unresolved. The germline V and J ends were trimmed by 3 bases and 5 bases, with 8 bases remaining between them. This CDR3 contains 13 residues. The V gene's germline CDR1 is MDHEN and CDR2 SYDVKM. In nucleotides, the CDR3 is TGTGCCAGCAGTTTCGGCAACAACAATGAGCAGTTCTTC. Residues: CASSFGNNNEQFF.

The rearrangement links TRBV7-3 to TRBJ2-5; no definite D call. Germline values: CDR1 SGHTA, CDR2 FQGTGA. Trimming took 2 bases from V and 11 from J, leaving 24 bases between them. This CDR3 has 16 amino acids. This CDR3 is CASSLFLAGPKDEQYF. The CDR3 DNA is TGTGCCAGCAGCTTATTCTTGGCAGGACCCAAGGATGAGCAGTACTTC.

The V gene is TRBV6-2 or TRBV6-3, the J gene TRBJ2-7; no clear D gene. Per the germline V gene, CDR1 is MNHEY and CDR2 is SVGEGT. The CDR3 is 12 amino acids. V dropped 4 bases and J dropped 2 bases, with 6 bases sitting between them. CDR3 sequence: CASSWAAYEQYF. In DNA, the CDR3 is TGTGCCAGCAGTTGGGCCGCCTACGAGCAGTACTTC.

V usage is TRBV6-2 or TRBV6-3 and J usage is TRBJ1-1; perhaps TRBD1 as D (5 bases). This CDR3 comprises 14 residues. V lost 5 bases, J lost 1 base, and 11 bases lay in between. Germline CDR1 and CDR2: MNHEY and SVGEGT. As DNA, the CDR3 is TGTGCCAGCAGTGGGGACGAGACGAACACTGAAGCTTTCTTT. Translated: CASSGDETNTEAFF.

This clonotype was seen more than once but under ten times. V gene TRBV6-1 combines with J gene TRBJ2-7, with D uncertain. Between the trimmed V and J ends, which lost 1 base and 0 bases, there was a span of 13 bases. CDR1 is MNHNS, CDR2 SASEGT, per germline. The CDR3 spans 16 residues. In nucleotides, the CDR3 is TGTGCCAGCAGTGAAGGGGATCGTGTAATCTCCTACGAGCAGTACTTC. The encoded protein is CASSEGDRVISYEQYF.

This clonotype has a count of ten or more. The rearrangement uses TRBV6-2 or TRBV6-3 and TRBJ2-1; 10 bases agree with TRBD2. The CDR3 is 19 residues long. With V trimmed by 3 bases and J by 3 bases, 14 bases remained unmatched. Looked up from germline, CDR1 is MNHEY and CDR2 is SVGEGT. The CDR3 here is CASSYDSGSGGAVYNEQFF. As DNA, the CDR3 is TGTGCCAGCAGTTATGATTCCGGGAGCGGGGGGGCCGTCTACAATGAGCAGTTCTTC.

This clonotype was seen only a few times. The chain joins TRBV5-1 to TRBJ2-5; weak D call: TRBD1 (6 bases). This CDR3 comprises 14 residues. V dropped 4 bases and J dropped 0 bases, with 10 bases sitting between them. Germline lookup yields CDR1 SGHRS and CDR2 YFSETQ. Written as DNA, the CDR3 is TGCGCCAGCAGCGCCGGGACATACCAAGAGACCCAGTACTTC. The encoded protein is CASSAGTYQETQYF. Filled out from reference TRBV5-1 and TRBJ2-5, the complete variable domain reads KAGVTQTPRYLIKTRGQQVTLSCSPISGHRSVSWYQQTPGQGLQFLFEYFSETQRNKGNFPGRFSGRQFSNSRSEMNVSTLELGDSALYLCASSAGTYQETQYFGPGTRLLVL.

This chain connects TRBV12-3 or TRBV12-4 to TRBJ1-1, with 9 bases identical to TRBD1. The CDR3 has 13 residues. V shed 3 bases, J shed 8 bases, and the junction held 4 bases outside the gene matches. The CDR3 region has the DNA TGTGCCAGCAGTTTGGAGACAGGGGGAGAAGCTTTCTTT. It is translated as CASSLETGGEAFF.

The V gene is TRBV6-6, the J gene TRBJ2-1; D gene uncertain. Trimming cost V 5 bases and J 5 bases, with 10 bases left between them. CDR3 length equals 13 residues. Per germline, CDR1 MNHNY and CDR2 SVGAGI (reference sequence). Here the CDR3 reads CASSLPSNNEQFF. The CDR3 DNA is TGTGCCAGCAGTCTACCCAGTAACAATGAGCAGTTCTTC.

The chain links TRBV20-1 to TRBJ1-1; D uncertain. CDR3 length: 13 amino acids. Between the trimmed V and J ends, which lost 0 bases and 5 bases, there was a span of 10 bases. Looked up from germline, CDR1 is DFQATT and CDR2 is SNEGSKA (reference sequence). The DNA for the CDR3 is TGCAGTGCTAGAGATATTGGAACTACTGAAGCTTTCTTT. Amino acid sequence: CSARDIGTTEAFF.

CDR3 nucleotides: TGCGCCAGCACCAGTTCCGGGACAGGGGCCTTCCATGAGCAGTACTTC. Translating it yields CASTSSGTGAFHEQYF. The chain links TRBV4-3 to TRBJ2-5; 10 bases are shared with TRBD1. The trim removed 7 bases at V and 11 bases at J, leaving 19 bases unmatched. The CDR3 has 16 residues. Germline loops: CDR1 LGHNA, CDR2 YSLEER.